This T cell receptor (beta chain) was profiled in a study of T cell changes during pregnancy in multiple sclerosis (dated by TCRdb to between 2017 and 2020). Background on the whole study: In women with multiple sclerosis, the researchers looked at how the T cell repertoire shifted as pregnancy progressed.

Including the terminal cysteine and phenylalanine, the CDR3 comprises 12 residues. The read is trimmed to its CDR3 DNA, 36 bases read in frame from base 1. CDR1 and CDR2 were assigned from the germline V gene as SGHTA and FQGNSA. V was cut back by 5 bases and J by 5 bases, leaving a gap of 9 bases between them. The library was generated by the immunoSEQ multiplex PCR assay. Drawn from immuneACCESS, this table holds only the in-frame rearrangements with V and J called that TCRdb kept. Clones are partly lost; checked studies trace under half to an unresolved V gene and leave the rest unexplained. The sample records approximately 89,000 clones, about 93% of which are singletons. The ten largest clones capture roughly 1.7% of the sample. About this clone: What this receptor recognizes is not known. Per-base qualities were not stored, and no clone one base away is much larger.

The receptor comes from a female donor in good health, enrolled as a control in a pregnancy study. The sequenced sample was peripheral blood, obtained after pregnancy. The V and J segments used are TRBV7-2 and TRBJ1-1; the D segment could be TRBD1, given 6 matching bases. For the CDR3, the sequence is CASSTQGTEAFF. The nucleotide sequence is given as TGTGCCAGCAGCACTCAGGGGACTGAAGCTTTCTTT.